This is a list of T cell receptor beta chains from one sample in a study of shared clonotypes between healthy human individuals. Data came from immunoSEQ multiplex PCR; TCRdb stores just in-frame clones and leaves some out. The sample comprises hundreds of thousands of clones, roughly 97% of which are singletons, and around 0.06% rests with the top ten. The material sequenced was naive CD4+ T cells sorted from blood. All receptors come from a woman aged 30 to 39 in good health. Each CDR3 is given with its conserved first and last residue. D genes are given only for firm matches. Some rows have no size entry. The others give once, few or many, or a class for an expanded clone.

>TRBV28|NA|TRBJ1-2|NA
TGTGCCAGCAGTTTCGGACATCGGGACTACACCTTC
CASSFGHRDYTF
>TRBV14|NA|TRBJ1-1|few
TGTGCCAGCAGCCAAACAGCGAACACTGAAGCTTTCTTT
CASSQTANTEAFF
>TRBV5-1|NA|TRBJ2-7|NA
TGCGCCAGCGGTCAGGGGTTCGAGCAGTACTTC
CASGQGFEQYF
>TRBV10-1|TRBD1|TRBJ2-7|NA
TGCGCCAGCAGAGGACAGGGGGCAGGGGAGCAGTACTTC
CASRGQGAGEQYF
>TRBV11-2|NA|TRBJ1-2|NA
TGTGCCAGCAGCCCCTCGGAGGGCTACACCTTC
CASSPSEGYTF
>TRBV5-1|NA|TRBJ2-3|NA
TGCGCCAGCAGCTTGCCTAGCGGCACAGATACGCAGTATTTT
CASSLPSGTDTQYF
>TRBV5-1|NA|TRBJ2-2|NA
TGCGCCAGCAGCGTATACAGGGTCGGCACCGGGGAGCTGTTTTTT
CASSVYRVGTGELFF
>TRBV6-5|NA|TRBJ1-4|NA
TGTGCCAGCAGCCTCACAGGGTCTGTTGAAAAACTGTTTTTT
CASSLTGSVEKLFF
>TRBV19|NA|TRBJ1-4|NA
TGTGCCAGTAGCCGCCCTGCAACTAATGAAAAACTGTTTTTT
CASSRPATNEKLFF
>TRBV19|NA|TRBJ1-5|NA
TGTGCCACCTCAACAGGGTACGGGGGTCAGCCCCAGCATTTT
CATSTGYGGQPQHF
>TRBV21-1|NA|TRBJ2-7|NA
TGTGCCAGCAGCCCTCATTCCTACGAGCAGTACTTC
CASSPHSYEQYF
>TRBV2|NA|TRBJ1-3|NA
TGTGCCAGCAGTGTGGATTACGGGGCTGGAAACACCATATATTTT
CASSVDYGAGNTIYF
>TRBV9|NA|TRBJ2-7|NA
TGTGCCAGCAGCGTAGGAGGTAACGGAATCTCCTACGAGCAGTACTTC
CASSVGGNGISYEQYF
>TRBV28|NA|TRBJ1-1|NA
TGTGCCAGCAGTGCTCCCGACCGGGGCACTGAAGCTTTCTTT
CASSAPDRGTEAFF
>TRBV15|TRBD2|TRBJ2-1|NA
TGTGCCACCAGTAAGACTAGCAGCTACAATGAGCAGTTCTTC
CATSKTSSYNEQFF
>TRBV28|NA|TRBJ1-4|once
TGTGCCAGCAGTTTCACGGGACACTCACTCTCTGAAAAACTGTTTTTT
CASSFTGHSLSEKLFF
>TRBV6-6|NA|TRBJ1-1|NA
TGTGCCAGCACCGTGGACGGGCTAGTTAACACTGAAGCTTTCTTT
CASTVDGLVNTEAFF
>TRBV30|TRBD1|TRBJ2-1|NA
TGTGCCTGGAAAGGACAGGGGTTCAATGAGCAGTTCTTC
CAWKGQGFNEQFF
>TRBV7-2|NA|TRBJ1-1|NA
TGTGCCAGCAAACTTTCTCCGACGGGGGTGGAAGCTTTCTTT
CASKLSPTGVEAFF
>TRBV20-1|NA|TRBJ2-7|NA
TGCAGTGCCTATGAAGTCTACGAGCAGTACTTC
CSAYEVYEQYF
>TRBV5-1|NA|TRBJ1-1|NA
TGCGCCAGCAGCTTGGATGGGTTGATGAACACTGAAGCTTTCTTT
CASSLDGLMNTEAFF
>TRBV28|TRBD1|TRBJ2-2|NA
TGTGCCAGCAGCCGATACCTTGTGGACAGGACCTCGAACACCGGGGAGCTGTTTTTT
CASSRYLVDRTSNTGELFF
>TRBV18|TRBD1|TRBJ2-1|NA
TGTGCCAGCTCCCCGGGACAGGGGGACTACAATGAGCAGTTCTTC
CASSPGQGDYNEQFF
>TRBV13|TRBD2|TRBJ2-1|NA
TGTGCCAGCAGCTCCCCACTAGCGGAGTCCTACAATGAGCAGTTCTTC
CASSSPLAESYNEQFF
>TRBV5-1|TRBD1|TRBJ1-3|NA
TGCGCCAGCAGCCCGGGACAGCTCGGAAACACCATATATTTT
CASSPGQLGNTIYF
>TRBV6-5|NA|TRBJ2-7|NA
TGTGCCAGCAGCCAGACTCCTACCTACGAGCAGTACTTC
CASSQTPTYEQYF
>TRBV4-2|NA|TRBJ2-7|NA
TGTGCCAGCAGCCCTAAGGGCACCCAAAGCTACGAGCAGTACTTC
CASSPKGTQSYEQYF
>TRBV13|TRBD2|TRBJ2-1|NA
TGTGCCAGCGCGAAACCGGGACTAGCGGGACATGAGCAGTTCTTC
CASAKPGLAGHEQFF
>TRBV28|NA|TRBJ2-5|NA
TGTGCCAGCAGTTTAGGACCATGGGAGACCCAGTACTTC
CASSLGPWETQYF
>TRBV28|TRBD1|TRBJ1-2|NA
TGTGCCAGCAGCCTCAGGACAGGAGGCTACACCTTC
CASSLRTGGYTF
>TRBV6-5|NA|TRBJ2-7|NA
TGTGCCAGCAGTTTCTGGGGGAACGAGCAGTACTTC
CASSFWGNEQYF
>TRBV5-1|NA|TRBJ1-1|NA
TGCGCCAGCAGCAGAACGTTGATGGTTGTGTTGGGGGCGCGGGACACTGAAGCTTTCTTT
CASSRTLMVVLGARDTEAFF
>TRBV28|NA|TRBJ2-7|once
TGTGCCAGCCGGACCCCGGCCCGCGAGCAGTACTTC
CASRTPAREQYF
>TRBV28|NA|TRBJ1-2|NA
TGTGCCAGCAGCTGGAAGGGGAGCTATGGCTACACCTTC
CASSWKGSYGYTF
>TRBV6-5|NA|TRBJ1-5|NA
TGTGCCAGCAGTTACTCGGTTCGACATCAGCCCCAGCATTTT
CASSYSVRHQPQHF
>TRBV2|TRBD2|TRBJ2-1|NA
TGTGCCAGCAGGAGCGGGAGTCATGAGCAGTTCTTC
CASRSGSHEQFF
>TRBV18|TRBD2|TRBJ2-2|NA
TGTGCCAGCTCAACCGGGGGGGCCGGGGAGCTGTTTTTT
CASSTGGAGELFF
>TRBV7-9|TRBD2|TRBJ2-5|NA
TGTGCCAGCAGCCGGGCGGGGGGTCCCCAAGAGACCCAGTACTTC
CASSRAGGPQETQYF
>TRBV28|TRBD1|TRBJ2-7|NA
TGTGCCAGCAGTCCGAGGACAGGGCGGTACGAGCAGTACTTC
CASSPRTGRYEQYF
>TRBV7-8|TRBD1|TRBJ2-5|NA
TGTGCCAGCAGCCCCGGACAGGACCAAGAGACCCAGTACTTC
CASSPGQDQETQYF
>TRBV6-6|NA|TRBJ1-1|NA
TGTGCCAGCAGTTACTCGACAGTGAACACTGAAGCTTTCTTT
CASSYSTVNTEAFF
>TRBV2|NA|TRBJ2-3|NA
TGTGCCAGCAGTGACTGGCAGACAAGCACAGATACGCAGTATTTT
CASSDWQTSTDTQYF
>TRBV11-2|NA|TRBJ2-7|NA
TGTGCCAGCAGCTTAGGAAGGGCGGCCTCCTACGAGCAGTACTTC
CASSLGRAASYEQYF
>TRBV2|TRBD1|TRBJ1-1|NA
TGTGCCAGCAGTTACGACAGGGGTGCTGAAGCTTTCTTT
CASSYDRGAEAFF
>TRBV5-4|TRBD2|TRBJ2-7|NA
TGTGCCAACCCCGGGACTATTCCCTACGAGCAGTACTTC
CANPGTIPYEQYF
>TRBV6-5|NA|TRBJ2-7|once
TGTGCCAGCAGTTACTCTCGTCTGGAAGACTACGAGCAGTACTTC
CASSYSRLEDYEQYF
>TRBV6-4|TRBD2|TRBJ2-2|NA
TGTGCCAGCAGTGCCCAGGGACTAGACACCGGGGAGCTGTTTTTT
CASSAQGLDTGELFF
>TRBV5-1|NA|TRBJ1-1|NA
TGCGCCAGCAGCCGCTTTGGCCACAACACTGAAGCTTTCTTT
CASSRFGHNTEAFF
>TRBV7-6|NA|TRBJ2-7|once
TGTGCCAGCAGCGGCGGGACAGAGCAGTACTTC
CASSGGTEQYF
>TRBV2|TRBD1|TRBJ2-2|NA
TGTGCCAGCAGGGCAACAGGGGGCGCAATCGGGGAGCTGTTTTTT
CASRATGGAIGELFF
>TRBV6-1|TRBD1|TRBJ2-4|NA
TGTGCCAGCAGTGGAGGGACAGCAAAAAACATTCAGTACTTC
CASSGGTAKNIQYF